A single sample is the source of the 5 T cell receptor beta chains below, sequenced in a study of human T cells and chemical hapten exposure. Time point defined: patch test 1, 2 weeks after DPC sensitization. Treatment specified: therapeutic diphenylcyclopropenone sensitization with weekly scalp DPC. TCRdb passed the RACE reads through MiXCR, listing each CDR3 protein once. The table lists about 120,000 distinct CDR3 sequences, roughly an eighth of them singletons. The input for sequencing was whole blood, taken in connection with sensitization to the hapten diphenylcyclopropenone (DPC). Receptors originate from a man aged 18 to 29 with alopecia areata. Some clones in this sample may be carry-over from other donors' samples.

This clonotype was observed at least ten times. The rearrangement uses TRBV11-2 and TRBJ1-5; D not resolved. Germline assignment: CDR1 SGHAT and CDR2 FQNNGV. CDR3 size: 13 residues. Deletions cut 5 bases from V and 3 bases from J, with 8 bases between. The CDR3 sequence: CASSGSNNQPQHF. The CDR3 DNA sequence: TGTGCCAGCAGCGGGAGCAACAATCAGCCCCAGCATTTT.

The sample holds many counts of this clonotype. The gene calls are TRBV18 and TRBJ1-2; unclear D gene. Germline loops: CDR1 KGHSH, CDR2 LQKENI. CDR3 size: 14 residues. V dropped 6 bases and J dropped 3 bases, with 14 bases sitting between them. CDR3 DNA: TGTGCCAGCTCCTCCCTGAGAGGAGACTATGGCTACACCTTC. Residues: CASSSLRGDYGYTF.

This clonotype appeared many times. CDR3 residues: CASSPRPWGRTITMNTEAFF. The CDR3 nucleotides read TGTGCCAGCAGTCCTAGGCCGTGGGGACGAACTATCACCATGAACACTGAAGCTTTCTTT. V gene TRBV28 combines with J gene TRBJ1-1, with D perhaps TRBD1 (5 bases). The CDR3 length is 20 residues. The V end lost 5 bases, the J end lost 0 bases, and 28 bases lay between the germline ends. CDR1 is MDHEN, CDR2 SYDVKM, per germline.

The V and J genes are TRBV29-1 and TRBJ2-2, with D unclear. V gave up 6 bases and J gave up 0 bases, with 8 bases separating them. The CDR3 has 13 amino acids. The germline V gene encodes CDR1 SQVTM and CDR2 ANQGSEA. The CDR3 protein is CSVGLSNTGELFF. The CDR3 DNA reads TGCAGCGTAGGTCTTTCGAACACCGGGGAGCTGTTTTTT.

V and J are TRBV28 and TRBJ2-1, with 9 bases aligning to TRBD1. CDR1 is MDHEN, CDR2 SYDVKM, per germline. The junction had 10 bases not matched to a gene; V was cut back by 4 bases and J by 9 bases. The CDR3 extends over 15 amino acids. Written as DNA, the CDR3 is TGTGCCAGCAGTTCGGGACAGGGTAAATATGCTGAGCAGTTCTTC. This encodes CASSSGQGKYAEQFF.